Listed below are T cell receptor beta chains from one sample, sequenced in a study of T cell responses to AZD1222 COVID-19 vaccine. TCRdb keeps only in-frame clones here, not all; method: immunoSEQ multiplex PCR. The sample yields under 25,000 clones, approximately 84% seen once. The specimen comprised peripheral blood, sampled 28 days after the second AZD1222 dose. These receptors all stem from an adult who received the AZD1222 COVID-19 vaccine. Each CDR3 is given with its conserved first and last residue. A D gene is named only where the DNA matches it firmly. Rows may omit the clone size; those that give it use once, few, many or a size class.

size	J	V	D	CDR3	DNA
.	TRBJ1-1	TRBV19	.	CASSIGTANTEAFF	TGTGCCAGTAGTATAGGGACAGCGAACACTGAAGCTTTCTTT
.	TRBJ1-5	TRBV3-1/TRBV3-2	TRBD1	CASSQTDRGPPQPQHF	TGTGCCAGCAGCCAAACGGACAGGGGGCCGCCTCAGCCCCAGCATTTT
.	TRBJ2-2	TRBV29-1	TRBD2	CSTEGRERTGELFF	TGCAGCACGGAGGGGCGGGAGCGCACCGGGGAGCTGTTTTTT
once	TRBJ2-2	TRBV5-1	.	CASSVYMNTGELFF	TGCGCCAGCAGCGTTTATATGAACACCGGGGAGCTGTTTTTT
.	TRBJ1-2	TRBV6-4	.	CASSDSIGALSATYGYTF	TGTGCCAGCAGTGACTCGATAGGGGCCCTGTCTGCAACTTATGGCTACACCTTC
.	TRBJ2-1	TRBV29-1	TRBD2	CSVGRSTSGVGIEQFF	TGCAGCGTCGGTCGCTCTACTAGCGGGGTGGGGATTGAGCAGTTCTTC
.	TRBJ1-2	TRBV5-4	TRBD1	CASSLGTGGAMGYTF	TGTGCCAGCAGCTTGGGGACAGGGGGCGCGATGGGCTACACCTTC
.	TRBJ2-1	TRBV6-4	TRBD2	CASSDSREGEQFF	TGTGCCAGCAGTGACTCGCGGGAGGGTGAGCAGTTCTTC
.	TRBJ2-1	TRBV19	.	CASSPRSLGYEQFF	TGTGCCAGTAGCCCCAGGTCTCTAGGGTATGAGCAGTTCTTC
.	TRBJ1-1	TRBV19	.	CASNRGVWTEAFF	TGTGCCAGTAATAGGGGGGTTTGGACTGAAGCTTTCTTT
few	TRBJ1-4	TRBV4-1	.	CASSQPYLATNEKLFF	TGCGCCAGCAGCCAACCCTATCTTGCAACTAATGAAAAACTGTTTTTT
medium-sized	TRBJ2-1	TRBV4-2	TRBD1	CASSQRQGYEQFF	TGTGCCAGCAGCCAGCGACAGGGCTATGAGCAGTTCTTC
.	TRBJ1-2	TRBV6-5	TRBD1	CASRPRGGGGYTF	TGTGCCAGCAGGCCCCGAGGGGGCGGCGGCTACACCTTC
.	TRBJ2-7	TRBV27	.	CASSSPSSYEQYF	TGTGCCAGCAGTTCCCCGTCCTCCTACGAGCAGTACTTC
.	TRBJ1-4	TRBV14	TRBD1	CASSRRQGGEKLFF	TGTGCCAGCAGCCGCAGACAGGGGGGGGAAAAACTGTTTTTT
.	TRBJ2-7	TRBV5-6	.	CASSLDVGTYEQYF	TGTGCCAGCAGCTTGGATGTAGGAACCTACGAGCAGTACTTC
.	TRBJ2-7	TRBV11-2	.	CASSYTGFFVEQYF	TGTGCCAGCAGCTATACAGGGTTCTTTGTCGAGCAGTACTTC
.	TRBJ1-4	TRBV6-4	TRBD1	CASRPQDRGSWDEKLFF	TGTGCCAGTAGACCGCAGGACAGGGGAAGTTGGGATGAAAAACTGTTTTTT
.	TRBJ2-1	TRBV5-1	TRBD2	CASSKGLADNEQFF	TGCGCCAGCAGCAAGGGACTAGCGGACAATGAGCAGTTCTTC
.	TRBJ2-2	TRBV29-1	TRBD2	CSVGGLAFTGELFF	TGCAGCGTTGGCGGACTAGCGTTTACCGGGGAGCTGTTTTTT
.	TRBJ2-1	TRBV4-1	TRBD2	CASSQAVGTTYNEQFF	TGCGCCAGCAGCCAAGCTGTCGGGACTACCTACAATGAGCAGTTCTTC
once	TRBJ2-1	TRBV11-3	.	CASSPLANEQFF	TGTGCCAGCAGCCCACTAGCTAATGAGCAGTTCTTC